This paragraph reports one T cell receptor beta chain. The sample comes from a study of regulatory T cells in long-lasting Graves disease. HTBI primers from iRepertoire and Arm-PCR of CDR3 regions yielded the TCR beta libraries. One entry per CDR3 protein, called by TCRdb with MiXCR from the multiplex PCR reads. Among 350,000 to 450,000 distinct CDR3 sequences listed, approximately 25% were seen once. This sample's time point: persistent/refractory GD, antithyroid drugs over 5 years with positive TRAb. From RNA extracted from PBMCs, the TCR library was made. V lost 5 bases, J lost 2 bases, and 10 bases lay in between. Germline V gene lookup returns CDR1 DFQATT and CDR2 SNEGSKA (reference sequence). The CDR3 is made up of 12 amino acids.

The sequenced sample was peripheral blood mononuclear cells (PBMCs), obtained when the disease was refractory, from a patient treated with antithyroid drugs. The receptor comes from a woman between 40 and 55 years old with Graves disease. The chain combines TRBV20-1 with TRBJ2-7; the D gene is possibly TRBD2 (5 bases). In nucleotides, the CDR3 is TGCAGTGCTTCGGAGGCAACCTACGAGCAGTACTTC. Translation: CSASEATYEQYF.